This T cell receptor (beta chain) was found in a study of blood T cell repertoires in COVID-19. Turning to the study itself: The United States, Italy and Spain supplied acute and convalescent COVID-19 samples. PBMCs, B-cell-depleted T cells, or T cells provided the cDNA or gDNA that made up the material.

Study processing details: Using reference gene primer amplification, nucleated cell counts were estimated. Sequenced by immunoSEQ multiplex PCR; TCRdb stores in-frame clones only, minus some. V, J and clone size derive from that table, while D and trimming were established from the DNA sequence. The table has approximately 220,000 clones, less than 90% seen once. There are 14 residues in the CDR3. CDR1 and CDR2 (germline): LNHDA, SQIVND (reference sequence). Trimming left V 5 bases short and J 1 base short, with 11 bases between. The sample was peripheral blood. The sequence derives from a middle-aged man with acute or convalescent COVID-19. The V call is TRBV19, the J call TRBJ1-1, with a tentative D call TRBD1 (5 bases). The CDR3 loop is CASSSLGANTEAFF. CDR3 in DNA: TGTGCCAGTAGTTCTTTAGGGGCGAACACTGAAGCTTTCTTT.